The rows below give T cell receptor beta chains drawn from one sample of a study of T cell responses to AZD1222 COVID-19 vaccine. Repertoires were generated with immunoSEQ multiplex PCR, while TCRdb's copy carries only in-frame clones and drops some. Here the sample spans around 190,000 clones, around 88% being singletons. The sequencing here drew on peripheral blood, taken on day 0 of AZD1222 vaccination. Receptor source: an adult in good health. CDR3s include the opening cysteine and the closing phenylalanine or tryptophan. Fields, in order: D gene, J gene, clone size, V gene, CDR3 protein, CDR3 DNA. D genes are given only for firm matches. Size values are once, few and many counts, or a class for expanded clones, and some rows have none.

d_call: .
j_call: TRBJ1-5
clone_size: .
v_call: TRBV7-8
cdr3_aa: CASSYSLDSNQPQHF
cdr3_nt: TGTGCCAGCAGCTACTCCTTGGATAGCAATCAGCCCCAGCATTTT

d_call: TRBD1
j_call: TRBJ2-5
clone_size: few
v_call: TRBV28
cdr3_aa: CASSRDRVQETQYF
cdr3_nt: TGTGCCAGCAGCAGGGACAGGGTGCAAGAGACCCAGTACTTC

d_call: .
j_call: TRBJ1-6
clone_size: .
v_call: TRBV5-1
cdr3_aa: CASSLEGPSSYNSPLHF
cdr3_nt: TGCGCCAGCAGCTTGGAAGGGCCCAGCTCCTATAATTCACCCCTCCACTTT

d_call: .
j_call: TRBJ1-1
clone_size: once
v_call: TRBV27
cdr3_aa: CASSLYFGGRGVLNEAFF
cdr3_nt: TGTGCCAGCAGTTTATATTTCGGGGGTCGGGGCGTTTTGAATGAAGCTTTCTTT

d_call: .
j_call: TRBJ2-7
clone_size: .
v_call: TRBV6-5
cdr3_aa: CASSSSTWSYEQYF
cdr3_nt: TGTGCCAGCAGTTCCTCGACCTGGAGCTACGAGCAGTACTTC

d_call: TRBD2
j_call: TRBJ2-1
clone_size: .
v_call: TRBV5-1
cdr3_aa: CASSLTAGGSYNEQFF
cdr3_nt: TGCGCCAGCAGCTTGACGGCGGGAGGGTCCTACAATGAGCAGTTCTTC

d_call: .
j_call: TRBJ2-1
clone_size: .
v_call: TRBV11-3
cdr3_aa: CASSPRTHEQFF
cdr3_nt: TGTGCCAGCAGCCCGCGGACCCATGAGCAGTTCTTC

d_call: .
j_call: TRBJ1-5
clone_size: few
v_call: TRBV5-1
cdr3_aa: CASSLEGGAQPQHF
cdr3_nt: TGCGCCAGCAGCTTGGAAGGGGGGGCTCAGCCCCAGCATTTT

d_call: TRBD1
j_call: TRBJ1-2
clone_size: .
v_call: TRBV29-1
cdr3_aa: CSDKRTGLANYGYTF
cdr3_nt: TGCAGCGACAAAAGGACAGGCCTAGCTAACTATGGCTACACCTTC

d_call: .
j_call: TRBJ2-3
clone_size: .
v_call: TRBV5-1
cdr3_aa: CASSYGTPGDTQYF
cdr3_nt: TGCGCCAGCAGCTACGGGACCCCTGGAGATACGCAGTATTTT

d_call: .
j_call: TRBJ1-2
clone_size: .
v_call: TRBV19
cdr3_aa: CASSLGDGYTF
cdr3_nt: TGTGCCAGTAGCCTTGGAGATGGCTACACCTTC

d_call: TRBD1
j_call: TRBJ1-1
clone_size: .
v_call: TRBV5-1
cdr3_aa: CASSEQGGTEAFF
cdr3_nt: TGCGCCAGCAGCGAACAGGGGGGCACTGAAGCTTTCTTT

d_call: TRBD1
j_call: TRBJ1-5
clone_size: .
v_call: TRBV4-2
cdr3_aa: CASSQDGQGSQPQHF
cdr3_nt: TGTGCCAGCAGCCAAGACGGACAGGGGAGCCAGCCCCAGCATTTT

d_call: .
j_call: TRBJ1-5
clone_size: .
v_call: TRBV3-1/TRBV3-2
cdr3_aa: CASSQDGGPNQPQHF
cdr3_nt: TGTGCCAGCAGCCAAGACGGAGGGCCCAATCAGCCCCAGCATTTT

d_call: .
j_call: TRBJ2-7
clone_size: few
v_call: TRBV30
cdr3_aa: CASPGVSYEQYF
cdr3_nt: TGTGCCTCCCCGGGGGTTAGCTACGAGCAGTACTTC

d_call: .
j_call: TRBJ1-1
clone_size: .
v_call: TRBV2
cdr3_aa: CATRPPLNTEAFF
cdr3_nt: TGTGCCACCCGGCCCCCATTGAACACTGAAGCTTTCTTT

d_call: .
j_call: TRBJ1-3
clone_size: .
v_call: TRBV28
cdr3_aa: CASSLGDSSGNTIYF
cdr3_nt: TGTGCCAGCAGTTTAGGTGACAGCTCTGGAAACACCATATATTTT

d_call: .
j_call: TRBJ1-6
clone_size: .
v_call: TRBV27
cdr3_aa: CASSLDSSNSALHF
cdr3_nt: TGTGCCAGCAGTTTAGACAGTTCCAATTCAGCCCTCCACTTT

d_call: .
j_call: TRBJ1-2
clone_size: once
v_call: TRBV29-1
cdr3_aa: CSVDEGESIYGYTF
cdr3_nt: TGCAGCGTTGACGAGGGGGAATCTATCTATGGCTACACCTTC

d_call: .
j_call: TRBJ1-6
clone_size: .
v_call: TRBV28
cdr3_aa: CASSLLSANSPLHF
cdr3_nt: TGTGCCAGCAGTTTATTGTCGGCGAATTCACCCCTCCACTTT

d_call: .
j_call: TRBJ2-6
clone_size: .
v_call: TRBV30
cdr3_aa: CAWSVRTAGANVLTF
cdr3_nt: TGTGCCTGGAGTGTACGGACAGCTGGGGCCAACGTCCTGACTTTC

d_call: .
j_call: TRBJ1-2
clone_size: .
v_call: TRBV28
cdr3_aa: CASSPPSGRNYGYTF
cdr3_nt: TGTGCCAGCAGCCCTCCTTCGGGCAGGAACTATGGCTACACCTTC